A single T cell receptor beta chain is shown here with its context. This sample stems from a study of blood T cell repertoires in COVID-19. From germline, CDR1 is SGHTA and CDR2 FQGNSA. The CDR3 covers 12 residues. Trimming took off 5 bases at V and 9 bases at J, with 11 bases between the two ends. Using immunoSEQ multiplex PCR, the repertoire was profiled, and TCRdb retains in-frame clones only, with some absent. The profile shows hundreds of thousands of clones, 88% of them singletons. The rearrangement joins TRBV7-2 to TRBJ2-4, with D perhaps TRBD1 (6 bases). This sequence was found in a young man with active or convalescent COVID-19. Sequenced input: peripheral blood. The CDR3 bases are TGTGCCAGCAGCACAGGGTTTGGCATTCAGTACTTC. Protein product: CASSTGFGIQYF.